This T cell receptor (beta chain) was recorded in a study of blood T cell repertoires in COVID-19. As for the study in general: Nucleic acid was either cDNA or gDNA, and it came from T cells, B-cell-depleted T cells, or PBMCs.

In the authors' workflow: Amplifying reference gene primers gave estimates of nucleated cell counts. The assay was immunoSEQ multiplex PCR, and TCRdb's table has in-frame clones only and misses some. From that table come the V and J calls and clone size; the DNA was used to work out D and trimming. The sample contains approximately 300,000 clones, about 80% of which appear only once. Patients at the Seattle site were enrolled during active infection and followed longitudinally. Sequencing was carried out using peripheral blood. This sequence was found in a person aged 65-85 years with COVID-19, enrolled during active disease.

CDR3 loop: CASSLAVTGGETQYF. The DNA of the CDR3 is TGCGCCAGCAGCTTGGCCGTGACAGGGGGGGAGACCCAGTACTTC. The J gene is TRBJ2-5, the V gene TRBV5-1, with 9 bases aligning to TRBD1. The CDR3 extends over 15 amino acids. The trim removed 0 bases at V and 5 bases at J, leaving 5 bases unmatched. Germline assignment: CDR1 SGHRS and CDR2 YFSETQ.